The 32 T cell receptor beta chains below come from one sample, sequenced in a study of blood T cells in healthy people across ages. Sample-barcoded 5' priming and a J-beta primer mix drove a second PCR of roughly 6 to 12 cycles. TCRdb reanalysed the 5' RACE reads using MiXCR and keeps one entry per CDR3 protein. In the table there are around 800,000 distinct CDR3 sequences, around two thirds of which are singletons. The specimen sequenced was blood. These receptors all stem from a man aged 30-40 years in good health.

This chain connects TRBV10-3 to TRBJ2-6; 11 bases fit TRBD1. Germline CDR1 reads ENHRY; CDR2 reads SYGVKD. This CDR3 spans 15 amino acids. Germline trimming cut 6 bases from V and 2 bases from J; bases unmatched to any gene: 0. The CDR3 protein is CAIRGQGAGANVLTF. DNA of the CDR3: TGTGCCATCAGGGGACAGGGGGCTGGGGCCAACGTCCTGACTTTC.

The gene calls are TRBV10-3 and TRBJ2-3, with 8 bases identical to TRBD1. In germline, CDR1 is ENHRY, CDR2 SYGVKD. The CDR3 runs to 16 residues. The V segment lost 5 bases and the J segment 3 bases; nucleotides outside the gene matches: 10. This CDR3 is CAISISDRVRTDTQYF. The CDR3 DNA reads TGTGCCATCAGTATTTCGGACAGGGTGAGGACAGATACGCAGTATTTT.

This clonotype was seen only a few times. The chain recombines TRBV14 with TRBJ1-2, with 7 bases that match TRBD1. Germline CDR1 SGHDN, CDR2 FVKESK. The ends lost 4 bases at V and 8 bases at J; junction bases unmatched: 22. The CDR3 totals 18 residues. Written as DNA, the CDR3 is TGTGCCAGCAGCCCCATTTTTGGACAGGAGCCCGTTTTAGGGGGCTACACCTTC. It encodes CASSPIFGQEPVLGGYTF.

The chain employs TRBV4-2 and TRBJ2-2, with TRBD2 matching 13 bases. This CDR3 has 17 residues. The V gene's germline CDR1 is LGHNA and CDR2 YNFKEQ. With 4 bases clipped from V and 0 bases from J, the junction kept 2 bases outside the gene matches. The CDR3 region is CASSRGLAGSNTGELFF. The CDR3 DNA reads TGTGCCAGCAGCCGGGGACTAGCGGGATCGAACACCGGGGAGCTGTTTTTT.

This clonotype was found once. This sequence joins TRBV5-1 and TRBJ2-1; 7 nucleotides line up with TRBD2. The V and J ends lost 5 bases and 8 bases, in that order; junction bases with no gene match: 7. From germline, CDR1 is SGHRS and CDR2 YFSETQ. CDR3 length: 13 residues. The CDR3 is CASRSAGVYEQFF. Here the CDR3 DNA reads TGCGCCAGCAGATCGGCGGGGGTCTATGAGCAGTTCTTC.

CDR3 nucleotide sequence: TGCAGTGCTAGCCGGCCGGGACTAGTTTCTTTGGGTGAGCAGTTCTTC. It encodes CSASRPGLVSLGEQFF. The V gene is TRBV20-1, the J gene TRBJ2-1; 8 bases line up with TRBD2. Per germline, CDR1 DFQATT and CDR2 SNEGSKA (reference sequence). The ends lost 3 bases at V and 9 bases at J; junction bases unmatched: 16. CDR3 length equals 16 residues.

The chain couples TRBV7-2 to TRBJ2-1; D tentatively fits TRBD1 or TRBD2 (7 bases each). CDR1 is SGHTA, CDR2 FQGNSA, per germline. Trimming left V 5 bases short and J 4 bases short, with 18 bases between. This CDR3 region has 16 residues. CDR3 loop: CASSLGGRGGYNEQFF. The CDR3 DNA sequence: TGTGCCAGCAGCCTAGGCGGCAGGGGGGGATACAATGAGCAGTTCTTC. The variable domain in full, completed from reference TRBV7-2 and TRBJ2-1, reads GAGVSQSPSNKVTEKGKDVELRCDPISGHTALYWYRQSLGQGLEFLIYFQGNSAPDKSGLPSDRFSAERTGGSVSTLTIQRTQQEDSAVYLCASSLGGRGGYNEQFFGPGTRLTVL.

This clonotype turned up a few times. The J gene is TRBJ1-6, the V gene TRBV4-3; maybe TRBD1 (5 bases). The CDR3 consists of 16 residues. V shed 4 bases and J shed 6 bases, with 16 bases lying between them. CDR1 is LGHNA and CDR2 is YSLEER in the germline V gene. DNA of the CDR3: TGCGCCAGCAGCCCGGGAGGGGTCACAACTAATTCACCCCTCCACTTT. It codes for CASSPGGVTTNSPLHF.

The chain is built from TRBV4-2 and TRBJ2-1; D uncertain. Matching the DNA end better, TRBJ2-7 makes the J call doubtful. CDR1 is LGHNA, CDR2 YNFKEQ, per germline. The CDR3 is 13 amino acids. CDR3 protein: CASSQDGSNEQYF. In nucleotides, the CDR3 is TGTGCCAGCAGCCAAGATGGCTCCAATGAGCAGTACTTC.

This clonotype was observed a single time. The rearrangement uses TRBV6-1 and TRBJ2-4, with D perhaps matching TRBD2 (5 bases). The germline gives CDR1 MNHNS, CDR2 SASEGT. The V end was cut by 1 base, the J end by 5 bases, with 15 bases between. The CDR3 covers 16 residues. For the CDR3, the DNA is TGTGCCAGCAGTGAAGGTTTTCCGGGGTGGGAAAACATTCAGTACTTC. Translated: CASSEGFPGWENIQYF.

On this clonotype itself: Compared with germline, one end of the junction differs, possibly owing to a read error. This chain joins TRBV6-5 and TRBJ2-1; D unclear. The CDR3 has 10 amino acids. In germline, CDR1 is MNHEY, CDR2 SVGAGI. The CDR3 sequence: CASGYEEQFF. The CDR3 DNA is TGTGCCAGCGGTTATGAGGAGCAGTTCTTC.

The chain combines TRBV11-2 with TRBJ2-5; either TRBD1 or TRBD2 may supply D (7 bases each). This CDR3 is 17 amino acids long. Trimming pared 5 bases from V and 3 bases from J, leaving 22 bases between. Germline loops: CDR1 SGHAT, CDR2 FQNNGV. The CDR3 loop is CASSPFPSGTAEETQYF. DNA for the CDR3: TGTGCCAGCAGCCCCTTCCCAAGCGGGACAGCCGAAGAGACCCAGTACTTC.

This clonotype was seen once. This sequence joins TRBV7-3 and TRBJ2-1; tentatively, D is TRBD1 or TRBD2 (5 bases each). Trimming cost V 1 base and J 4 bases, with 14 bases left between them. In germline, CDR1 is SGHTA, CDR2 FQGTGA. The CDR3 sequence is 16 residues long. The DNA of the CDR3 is TGTGCCAGCAGCTTAAAGGGGCTAGCAAATTACAATGAGCAGTTCTTC. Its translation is CASSLKGLANYNEQFF.

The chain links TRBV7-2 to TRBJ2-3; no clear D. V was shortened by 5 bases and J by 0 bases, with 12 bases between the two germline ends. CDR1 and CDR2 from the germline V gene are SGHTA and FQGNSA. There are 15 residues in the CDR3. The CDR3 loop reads CASSRSDLSTDTQYF. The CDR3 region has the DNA TGTGCCAGCAGCCGGTCGGACCTAAGCACAGATACGCAGTATTTT.

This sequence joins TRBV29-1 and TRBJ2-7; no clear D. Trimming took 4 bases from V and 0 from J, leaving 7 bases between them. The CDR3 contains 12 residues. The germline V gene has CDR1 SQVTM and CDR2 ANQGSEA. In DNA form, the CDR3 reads TGCAGCGTTGTACAGAGCTCCTACGAGCAGTACTTC. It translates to CSVVQSSYEQYF.

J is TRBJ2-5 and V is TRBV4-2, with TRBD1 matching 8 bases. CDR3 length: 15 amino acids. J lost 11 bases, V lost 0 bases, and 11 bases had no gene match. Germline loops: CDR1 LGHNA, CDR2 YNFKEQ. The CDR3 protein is CASSQEKGTGYGQYF. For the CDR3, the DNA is TGTGCCAGCAGCCAAGAAAAGGGGACAGGCTATGGGCAGTACTTC.

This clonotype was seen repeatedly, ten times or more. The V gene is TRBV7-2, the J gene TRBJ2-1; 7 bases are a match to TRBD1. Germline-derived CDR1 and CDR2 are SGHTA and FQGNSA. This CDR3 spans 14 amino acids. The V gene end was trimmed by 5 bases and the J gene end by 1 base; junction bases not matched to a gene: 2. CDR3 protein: CASSPGQSYNEQFF. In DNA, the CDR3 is TGTGCCAGCAGCCCGGGACAGTCCTACAATGAGCAGTTCTTC.

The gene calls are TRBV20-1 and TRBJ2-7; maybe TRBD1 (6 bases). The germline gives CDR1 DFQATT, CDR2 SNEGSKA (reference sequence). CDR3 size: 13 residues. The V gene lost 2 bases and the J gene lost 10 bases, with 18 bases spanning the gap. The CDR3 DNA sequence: TGCAGTGCTAGACCCGGACAGCTTCCCCTTCAGTACTTC. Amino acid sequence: CSARPGQLPLQYF.

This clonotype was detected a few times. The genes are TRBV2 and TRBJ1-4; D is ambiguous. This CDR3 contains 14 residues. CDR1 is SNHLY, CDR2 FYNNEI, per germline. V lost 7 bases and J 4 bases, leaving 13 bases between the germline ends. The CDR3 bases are TGTGCCAGCACCGAGGTACACCGTAATGAAAAACTGTTTTTT. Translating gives CASTEVHRNEKLFF.

The CDR3 DNA follows: TGTGCCAGCAGCGTAGAGGTGGGAGAAGGGAACGAGCAGTACTTC. It is translated as CASSVEVGEGNEQYF. The chain links TRBV9 to TRBJ2-7; a possible D gene is TRBD2 (5 bases). Germline lookup yields CDR1 SGDLS and CDR2 YYNGEE. With 0 bases removed from V and 5 bases from J, the gap between germline ends came to 15 bases. This CDR3 contains 15 residues.

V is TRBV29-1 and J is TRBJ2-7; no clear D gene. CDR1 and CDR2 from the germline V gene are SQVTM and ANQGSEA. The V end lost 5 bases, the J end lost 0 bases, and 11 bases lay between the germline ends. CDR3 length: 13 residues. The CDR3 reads CSVKMAPSYEQYF. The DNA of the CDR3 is TGCAGCGTTAAGATGGCCCCCTCCTACGAGCAGTACTTC.

CDR3 DNA sequence: TGTGCCAGCAGCCCACCGGGACTAGCGGATTACGTGAGAGGGGAGCAGTACTTC. Protein sequence: CASSPPGLADYVRGEQYF. The V and J genes are TRBV7-2 and TRBJ2-4; 11 bases map to TRBD2. With 5 bases clipped from V and 13 bases from J, the junction kept 22 bases outside the gene matches. This CDR3 is built from 18 residues. CDR1 is SGHTA and CDR2 is FQGNSA in the germline V gene.

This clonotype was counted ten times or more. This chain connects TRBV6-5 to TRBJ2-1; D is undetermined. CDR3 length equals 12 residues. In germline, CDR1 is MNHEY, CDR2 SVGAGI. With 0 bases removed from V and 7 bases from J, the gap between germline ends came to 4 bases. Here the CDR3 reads CASSYSGNEQFF. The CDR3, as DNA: TGTGCCAGCAGTTACTCGGGGAATGAGCAGTTCTTC.

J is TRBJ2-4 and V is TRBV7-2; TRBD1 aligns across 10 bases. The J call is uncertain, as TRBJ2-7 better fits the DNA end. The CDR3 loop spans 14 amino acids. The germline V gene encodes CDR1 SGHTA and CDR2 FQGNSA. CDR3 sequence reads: CASTPRQGAHEQYF. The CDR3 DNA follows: TGTGCCAGCACCCCAAGACAGGGGGCCCACGAGCAGTACTTC.

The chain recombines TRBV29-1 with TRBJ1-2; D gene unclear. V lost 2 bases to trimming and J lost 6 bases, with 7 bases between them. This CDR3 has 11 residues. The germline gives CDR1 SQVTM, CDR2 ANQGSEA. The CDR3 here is CSVELVDGYTF. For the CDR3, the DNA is TGCAGCGTTGAATTGGTAGATGGCTACACCTTC.

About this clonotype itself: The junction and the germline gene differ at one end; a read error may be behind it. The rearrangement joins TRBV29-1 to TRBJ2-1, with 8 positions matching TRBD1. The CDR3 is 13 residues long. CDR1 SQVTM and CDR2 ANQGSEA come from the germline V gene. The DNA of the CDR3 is TGCAGCGTCGAAGCAGGGGGCGGAGAGACCCAGTTCTTC. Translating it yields CSVEAGGGETQFF.

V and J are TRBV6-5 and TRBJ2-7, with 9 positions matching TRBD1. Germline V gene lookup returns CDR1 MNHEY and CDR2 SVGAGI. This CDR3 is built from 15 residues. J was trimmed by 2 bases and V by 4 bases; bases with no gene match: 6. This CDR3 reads CASSSWTGATYEQYF. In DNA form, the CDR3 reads TGTGCCAGCAGTTCCTGGACAGGGGCGACCTACGAGCAGTACTTC.

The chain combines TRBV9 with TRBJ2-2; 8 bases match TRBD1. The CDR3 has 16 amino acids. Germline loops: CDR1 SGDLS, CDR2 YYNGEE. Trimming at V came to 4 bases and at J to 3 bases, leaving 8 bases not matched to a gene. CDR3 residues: CASSPRQGQDTGELFF. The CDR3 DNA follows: TGTGCCAGCAGCCCTCGACAGGGGCAGGACACCGGGGAGCTGTTTTTT. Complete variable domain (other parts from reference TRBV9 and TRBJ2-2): DSGVTQTPKHLITATGQRVTLRCSPRSGDLSVYWYQQSLDQGLQFLIQYYNGEERAKGNILERFSAQQFPDLHSELNLSSLELGDSALYFCASSPRQGQDTGELFFGEGSRLTVL.

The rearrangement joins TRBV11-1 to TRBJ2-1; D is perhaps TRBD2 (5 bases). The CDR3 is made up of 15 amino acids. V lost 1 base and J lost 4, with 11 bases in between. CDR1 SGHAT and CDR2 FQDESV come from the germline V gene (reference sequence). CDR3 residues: CASSLGGSVYNEQFF. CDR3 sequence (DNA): TGTGCCAGCAGCTTAGGTGGTAGCGTGTACAATGAGCAGTTCTTC. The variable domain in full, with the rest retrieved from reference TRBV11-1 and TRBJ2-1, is EAEVAQSPRYKITEKSQAVAFWCDPISGHATLYWYRQILGQGPELLVQFQDESVVDDSQLPKDRFSAERLKGVDSTLKIQPAELGDSAMYLCASSLGGSVYNEQFFGPGTRLTVL.

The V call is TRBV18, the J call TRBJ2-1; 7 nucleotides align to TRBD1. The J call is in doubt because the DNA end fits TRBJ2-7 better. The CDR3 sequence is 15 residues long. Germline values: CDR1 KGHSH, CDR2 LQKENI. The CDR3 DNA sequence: TGTGCCAGCTCAGGAACAGGGGCGCCCTACAATGAGCAGTACTTC. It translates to CASSGTGAPYNEQYF.

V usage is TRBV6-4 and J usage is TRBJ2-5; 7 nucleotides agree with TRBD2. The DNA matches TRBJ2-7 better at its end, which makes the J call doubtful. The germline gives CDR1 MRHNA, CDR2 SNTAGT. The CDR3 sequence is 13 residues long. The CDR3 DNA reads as TGTGCCAGCAGTGACTCAGCGGGGAACGAGCAGTACTTC. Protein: CASSDSAGNEQYF.

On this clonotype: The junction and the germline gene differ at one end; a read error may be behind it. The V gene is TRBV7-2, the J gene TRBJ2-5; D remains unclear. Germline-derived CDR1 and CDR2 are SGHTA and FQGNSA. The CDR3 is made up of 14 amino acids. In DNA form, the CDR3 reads TGTGTCAGCAGCTTAGCCAGTGGACAAGAGACCCAGTACTTC. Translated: CVSSLASGQETQYF.